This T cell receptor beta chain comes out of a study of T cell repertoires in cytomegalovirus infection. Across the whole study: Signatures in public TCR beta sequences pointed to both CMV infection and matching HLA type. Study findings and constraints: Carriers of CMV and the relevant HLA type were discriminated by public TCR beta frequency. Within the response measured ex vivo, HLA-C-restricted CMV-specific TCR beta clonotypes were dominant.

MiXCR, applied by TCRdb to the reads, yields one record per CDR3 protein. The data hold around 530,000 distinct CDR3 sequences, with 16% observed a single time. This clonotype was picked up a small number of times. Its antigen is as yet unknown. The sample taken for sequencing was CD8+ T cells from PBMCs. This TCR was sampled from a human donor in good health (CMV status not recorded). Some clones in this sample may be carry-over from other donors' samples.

The CDR3 region is CASSYSGDVSSYGSPLHF. As DNA, the CDR3 is TGTGCCAGCAGTTACTCGGGTGACGTGAGCTCCTATGGTTCACCCCTCCACTTT. The chain has TRBV6-5 and TRBJ1-6; D unclear. Trimming removed 0 bases from V and 9 bases from J, with 21 bases in between. Germline CDR1 and CDR2: MNHEY and SVGAGI. The CDR3 has 18 amino acids.